Presented here are 4 T cell receptor beta chains from one specimen sequenced in a study of T cell responses to AZD1222 COVID-19 vaccine. Profiling relied on immunoSEQ multiplex PCR, and the TCRdb table lists in-frame clones only, not all of them. The sample carries about 76,000 clones, about 80% recorded once. The source material was peripheral blood, sampled 28 days after the second dose of the MenACWY control vaccine. The receptors here all came from an adult who received the MenACWY meningococcal vaccine as a control.

The V call is TRBV19, the J call TRBJ1-5, with a weak D call TRBD1 (5 bases). Germline-derived CDR1 and CDR2 are LNHDA and SQIVND (reference sequence). CDR3 size: 15 residues. Trimming cost V 6 bases and J 0 bases, with 12 bases left between them. The CDR3 reads CASSEWGNSNQPQHF. CDR3 coding DNA: TGTGCCAGTAGCGAGTGGGGGAATAGCAATCAGCCCCAGCATTTT.

The chain combines TRBV4-1 with TRBJ1-5; 11 positions agree with TRBD1. The CDR3 runs 19 residues. Germline V gene sequence: CDR1 MGHRA, CDR2 YSYEKL. J was trimmed by 4 bases and V by 7 bases; bases with no gene match: 18. The CDR3 region is CASIPPGQGVFRANQPQHF. The CDR3 DNA reads TGCGCCAGCATCCCCCCGGGACAGGGGGTCTTCCGGGCTAATCAGCCCCAGCATTTT.

The chain couples TRBV12-3 or TRBV12-4 to TRBJ2-3; the match to TRBD1 covers 9 bases. This CDR3 is built from 13 residues. The J segment lost 7 bases and the V segment lost 7 bases, leaving 6 bases of the junction unmatched. The CDR3 coding sequence is TGTGCCAGCACTGGACAGGGGTCAAATACGCAGTATTTT. It yields the protein CASTGQGSNTQYF.

The chain uses TRBV4-1 and TRBJ1-2; 8 bases align to TRBD1. The CDR3 has 13 amino acids. Germline V CDR1 and CDR2: MGHRA, YSYEKL. Trimming took 3 bases from V and 4 from J; bases not matched to a gene: 1. The CDR3 reads CASSQGTGYGYTF. The CDR3 DNA follows: TGCGCCAGCAGCCAGGGGACAGGCTATGGCTACACCTTC.